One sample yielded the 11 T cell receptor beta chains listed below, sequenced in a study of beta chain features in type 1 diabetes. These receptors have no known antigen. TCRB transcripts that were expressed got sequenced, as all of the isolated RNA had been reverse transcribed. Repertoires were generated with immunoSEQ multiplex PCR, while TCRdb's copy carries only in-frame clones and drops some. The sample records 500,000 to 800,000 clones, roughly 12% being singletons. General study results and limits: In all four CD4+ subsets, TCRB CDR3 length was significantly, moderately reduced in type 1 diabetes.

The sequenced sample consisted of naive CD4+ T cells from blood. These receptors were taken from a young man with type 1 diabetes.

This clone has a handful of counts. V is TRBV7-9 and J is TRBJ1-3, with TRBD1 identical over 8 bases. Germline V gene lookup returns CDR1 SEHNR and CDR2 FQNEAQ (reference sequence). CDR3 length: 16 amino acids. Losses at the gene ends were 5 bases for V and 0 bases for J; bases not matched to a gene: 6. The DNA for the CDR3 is TGTGCCAGCAGCATACTCGGACAGGGCTCTGGAAACACCATATATTTT. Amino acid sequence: CASSILGQGSGNTIYF.

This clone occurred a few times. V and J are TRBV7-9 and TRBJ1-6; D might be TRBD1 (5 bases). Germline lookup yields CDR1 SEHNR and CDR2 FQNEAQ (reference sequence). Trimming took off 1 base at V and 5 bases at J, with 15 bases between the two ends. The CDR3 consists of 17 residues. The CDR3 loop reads CASSLGQGRSNNSPLHF. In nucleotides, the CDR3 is TGTGCCAGCAGCTTAGGCCAGGGACGGTCAAATAATTCACCCCTCCACTTT.

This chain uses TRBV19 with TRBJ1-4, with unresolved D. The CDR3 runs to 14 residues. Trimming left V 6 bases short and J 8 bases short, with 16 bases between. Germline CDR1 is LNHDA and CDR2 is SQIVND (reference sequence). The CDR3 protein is CASRKRSVEEKLFF. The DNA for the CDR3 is TGTGCCAGTAGGAAGCGAAGTGTGGAGGAAAAACTGTTTTTT. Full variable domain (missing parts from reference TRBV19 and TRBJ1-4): DGGITQSPKYLFRKEGQNVTLSCEQNLNHDAMYWYRQDPGQGLRLIYYSQIVNDFQKGDIAEGYSVSREKKESFPLTVTSAQKNPTAFYLCASRKRSVEEKLFFGSGTQLSVL.

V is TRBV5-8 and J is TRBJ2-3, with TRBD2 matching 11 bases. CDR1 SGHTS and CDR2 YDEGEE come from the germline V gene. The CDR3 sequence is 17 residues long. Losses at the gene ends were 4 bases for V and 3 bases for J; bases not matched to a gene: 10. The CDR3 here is CASSRRLAGSRTDTQYF. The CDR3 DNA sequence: TGTGCCAGCAGCCGCCGACTAGCGGGATCAAGGACAGATACGCAGTATTTT.

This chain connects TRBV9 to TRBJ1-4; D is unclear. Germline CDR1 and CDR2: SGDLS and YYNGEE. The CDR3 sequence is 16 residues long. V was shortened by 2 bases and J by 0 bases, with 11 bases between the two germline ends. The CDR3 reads CASSVLPGATNEKLFF. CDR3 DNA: TGTGCCAGCAGCGTCCTGCCGGGAGCAACTAATGAAAAACTGTTTTTT.

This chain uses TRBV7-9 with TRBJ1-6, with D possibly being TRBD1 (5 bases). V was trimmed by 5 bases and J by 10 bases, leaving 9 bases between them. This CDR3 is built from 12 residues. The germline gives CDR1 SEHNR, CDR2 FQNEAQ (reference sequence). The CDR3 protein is CASSETGSPLHF. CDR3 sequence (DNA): TGTGCCAGCAGCGAAACAGGCTCACCCCTCCACTTT.

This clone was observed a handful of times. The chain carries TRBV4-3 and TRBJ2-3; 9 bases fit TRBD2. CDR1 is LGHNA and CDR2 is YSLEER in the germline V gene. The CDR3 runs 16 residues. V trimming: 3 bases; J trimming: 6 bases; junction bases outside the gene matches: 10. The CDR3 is CASSQWIAGVRDTQYF. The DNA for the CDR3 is TGCGCCAGCAGCCAGTGGATAGCGGGGGTGAGGGATACGCAGTATTTT.

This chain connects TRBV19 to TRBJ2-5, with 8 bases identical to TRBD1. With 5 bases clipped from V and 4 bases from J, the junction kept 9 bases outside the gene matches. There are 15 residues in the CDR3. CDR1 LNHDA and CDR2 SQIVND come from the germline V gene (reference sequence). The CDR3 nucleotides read TGTGCCAGTAGTGGATGGACAGGGACCGGAGAGACCCAGTACTTC. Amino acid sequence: CASSGWTGTGETQYF.

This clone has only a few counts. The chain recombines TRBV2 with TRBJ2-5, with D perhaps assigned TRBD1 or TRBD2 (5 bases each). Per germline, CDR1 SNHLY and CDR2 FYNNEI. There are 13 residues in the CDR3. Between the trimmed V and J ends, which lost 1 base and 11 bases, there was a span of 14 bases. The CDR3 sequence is CASSEGGGSKQYF. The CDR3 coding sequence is TGTGCCAGCAGTGAAGGTGGGGGATCCAAGCAGTACTTC.

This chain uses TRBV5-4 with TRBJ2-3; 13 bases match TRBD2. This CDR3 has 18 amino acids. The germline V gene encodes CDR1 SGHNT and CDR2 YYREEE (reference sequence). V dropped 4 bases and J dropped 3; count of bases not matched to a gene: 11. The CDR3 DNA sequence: TGTGCCAGCAGCAGACTAGCGGGGGGCCCAGGAGCGACAGATACGCAGTATTTT. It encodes CASSRLAGGPGATDTQYF.

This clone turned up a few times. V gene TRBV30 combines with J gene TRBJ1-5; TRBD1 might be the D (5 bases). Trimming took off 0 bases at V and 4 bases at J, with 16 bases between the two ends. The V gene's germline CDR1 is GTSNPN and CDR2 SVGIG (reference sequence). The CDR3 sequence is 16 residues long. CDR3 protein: CAWSVTGLPKNQPQHF. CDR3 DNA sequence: TGTGCCTGGAGTGTAACGGGGCTGCCGAAAAATCAGCCCCAGCATTTT.